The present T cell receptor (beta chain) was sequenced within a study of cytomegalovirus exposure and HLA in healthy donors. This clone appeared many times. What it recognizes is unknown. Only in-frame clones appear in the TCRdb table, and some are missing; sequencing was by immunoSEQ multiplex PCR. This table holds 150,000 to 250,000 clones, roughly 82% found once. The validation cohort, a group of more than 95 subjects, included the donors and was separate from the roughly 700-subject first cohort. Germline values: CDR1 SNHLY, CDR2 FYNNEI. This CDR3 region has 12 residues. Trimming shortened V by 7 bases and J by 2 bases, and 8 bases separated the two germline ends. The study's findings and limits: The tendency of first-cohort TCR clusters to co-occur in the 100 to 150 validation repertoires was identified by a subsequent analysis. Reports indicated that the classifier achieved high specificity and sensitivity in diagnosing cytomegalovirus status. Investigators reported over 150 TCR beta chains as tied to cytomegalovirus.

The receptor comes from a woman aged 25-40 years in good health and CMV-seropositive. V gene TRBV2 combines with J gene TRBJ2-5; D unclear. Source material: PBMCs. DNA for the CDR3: TGTGCCAGCATGGGCAGTCAAGAGACCCAGTACTTC. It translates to CASMGSQETQYF.